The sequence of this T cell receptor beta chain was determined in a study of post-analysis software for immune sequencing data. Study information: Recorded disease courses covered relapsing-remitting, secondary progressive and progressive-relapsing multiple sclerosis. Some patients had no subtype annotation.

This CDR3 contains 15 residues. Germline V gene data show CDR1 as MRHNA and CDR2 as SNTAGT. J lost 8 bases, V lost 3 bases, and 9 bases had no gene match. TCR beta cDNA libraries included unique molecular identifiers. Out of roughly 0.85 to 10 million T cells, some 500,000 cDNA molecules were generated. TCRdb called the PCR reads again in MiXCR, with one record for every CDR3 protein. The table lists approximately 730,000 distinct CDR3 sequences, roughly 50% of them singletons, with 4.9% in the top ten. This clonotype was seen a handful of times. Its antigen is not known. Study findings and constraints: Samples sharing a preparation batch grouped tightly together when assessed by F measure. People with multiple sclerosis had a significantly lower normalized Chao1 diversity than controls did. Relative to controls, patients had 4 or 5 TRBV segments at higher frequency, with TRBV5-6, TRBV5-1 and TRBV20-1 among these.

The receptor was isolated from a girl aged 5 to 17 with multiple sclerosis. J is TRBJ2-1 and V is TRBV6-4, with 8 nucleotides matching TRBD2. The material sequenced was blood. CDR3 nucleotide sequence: TGTGCCAGCAGTGATGGCGGCGGGAGGCCCCATGAGCAGTTCTTC. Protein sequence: CASSDGGGRPHEQFF.